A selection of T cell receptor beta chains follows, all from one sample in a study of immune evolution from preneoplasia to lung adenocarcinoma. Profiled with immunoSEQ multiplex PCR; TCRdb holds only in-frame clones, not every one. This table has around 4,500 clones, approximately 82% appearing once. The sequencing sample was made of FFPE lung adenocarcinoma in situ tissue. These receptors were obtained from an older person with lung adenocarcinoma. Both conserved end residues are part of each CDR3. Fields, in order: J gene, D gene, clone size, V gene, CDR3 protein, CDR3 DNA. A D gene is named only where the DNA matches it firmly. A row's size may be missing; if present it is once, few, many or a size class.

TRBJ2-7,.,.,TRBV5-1,CASSPWTERYEQYF,TGCGCCAGCAGCCCCTGGACGGAACGCTACGAGCAGTACTTC
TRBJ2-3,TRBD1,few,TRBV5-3,CARSRDREDTQYF,TGTGCCAGAAGCCGTGACAGGGAAGATACGCAGTATTTT
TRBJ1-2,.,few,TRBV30,CAWSGSRGYTF,TGTGCCTGGAGCGGGTCACGAGGCTACACCTTC
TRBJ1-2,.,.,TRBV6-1,CASSEEGPGPSYGYTF,TGTGCCAGCAGTGAAGAGGGACCAGGACCTAGCTATGGCTACACCTTC
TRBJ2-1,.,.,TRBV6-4,CASSEASYSYNEQFF,TGTGCCAGCAGTGAGGCTTCCTACTCCTACAATGAGCAGTTCTTC
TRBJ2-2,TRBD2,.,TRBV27,CASSANGGWAGELFF,TGTGCCAGCAGCGCAAACGGGGGGTGGGCCGGGGAGCTGTTTTTT
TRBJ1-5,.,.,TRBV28,CASSLVDYLGNQPQHF,TGTGCCAGCAGTTTAGTCGACTACTTGGGAAATCAGCCCCAGCATTTT
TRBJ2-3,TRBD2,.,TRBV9,CATPLAGGWADTQYF,TGTGCCACCCCACTAGCGGGAGGTTGGGCAGATACGCAGTATTTT
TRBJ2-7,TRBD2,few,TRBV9,CASSVASGKTYEQYF,TGTGCCAGCAGCGTAGCTAGCGGGAAAACCTACGAGCAGTACTTC
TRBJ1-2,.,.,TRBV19,CASSMSSLDGYTF,TGTGCCAGTAGTATGAGTTCCTTAGATGGCTACACCTTC
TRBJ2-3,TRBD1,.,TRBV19,CASSLGQGKSTDTQYF,TGTGCCAGTAGTCTCGGACAGGGAAAGTCCACAGATACGCAGTATTTT
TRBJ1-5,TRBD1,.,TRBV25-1,CASSESTGVGNQPQHF,TGTGCCAGCAGTGAATCTACAGGGGTTGGAAATCAGCCCCAGCATTTT
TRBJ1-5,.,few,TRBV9,CASSVVRFWVGNQPQHF,TGTGCCAGCAGCGTAGTAAGGTTTTGGGTGGGCAATCAGCCCCAGCATTTT
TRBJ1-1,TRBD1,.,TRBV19,CASSMRQGRRAFF,TGTGCCAGTAGTATGAGACAGGGGCGTAGGGCTTTCTTT
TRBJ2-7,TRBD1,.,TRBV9,CASSLGQGSYEQYF,TGTGCCAGCAGCCTAGGACAGGGTTCCTACGAGCAGTACTTC
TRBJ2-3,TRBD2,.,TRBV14,CASSQLSGGVDTQYF,TGTGCCAGCAGCCAGTTGAGCGGGGGGGTAGATACGCAGTATTTT
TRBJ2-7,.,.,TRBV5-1,CASSLGRAGTPTYEQYF,TGCGCCAGCAGCTTGGGTAGGGCGGGGACACCAACTTACGAGCAGTACTTC
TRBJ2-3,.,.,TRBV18,CASSLDPGRHVTDTQYF,TGTGCCAGCTCGCTTGATCCGGGACGGCACGTCACAGATACGCAGTATTTT
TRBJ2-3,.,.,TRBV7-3,CASSPLGGFSTDTQYF,TGTGCCAGCAGCCCCCTTGGCGGGTTTAGCACAGATACGCAGTATTTT
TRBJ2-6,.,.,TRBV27,CASSFSLGAGANVLTF,TGTGCCAGCAGTTTCTCCCTGGGAGCTGGGGCCAACGTCCTGACTTTC
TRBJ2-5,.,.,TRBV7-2,CASSSQRGARETQYF,TGTGCCAGCAGCTCCCAAAGGGGGGCCCGGGAGACCCAGTACTTC
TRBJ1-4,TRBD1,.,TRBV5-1,CASTQVKSGGESEKLFF,TGCGCCAGCACCCAAGTAAAGTCAGGGGGCGAGAGTGAAAAACTGTTTTTT
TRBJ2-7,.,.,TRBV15,CATSTLGVEIGEQYF,TGTGCCACCAGCACACTCGGGGTTGAAATTGGGGAGCAGTACTTC
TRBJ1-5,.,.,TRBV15,CATSPWELGLGGAQHF,TGTGCCACCAGCCCCTGGGAATTAGGCCTAGGAGGAGCCCAGCATTTT
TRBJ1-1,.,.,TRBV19,CASSKSTGYAEAFF,TGTGCCAGTAGTAAATCCACAGGTTACGCTGAAGCTTTCTTT
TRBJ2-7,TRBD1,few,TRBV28,CASGITGGIYEQYF,TGTGCCAGCGGCATAACAGGGGGTATCTACGAGCAGTACTTC
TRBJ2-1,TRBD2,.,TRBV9,CASSVATGGSGGPINEQFF,TGTGCCAGCAGCGTAGCTACAGGTGGGTCGGGAGGGCCTATAAATGAGCAGTTCTTC
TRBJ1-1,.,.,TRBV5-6,CASSLGEVRRGSTEAFF,TGTGCCAGCAGCCTAGGGGAAGTTAGAAGGGGGTCCACTGAAGCTTTCTTT
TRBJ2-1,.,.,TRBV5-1,CASSSGQGALTYNEQFF,TGCGCCAGCAGTTCGGGGCAAGGGGCCCTTACCTACAATGAGCAGTTCTTC
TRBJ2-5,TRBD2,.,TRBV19,CASRRTSGQGTQYF,TGTGCCAGTAGAAGGACTAGCGGGCAGGGGACCCAGTACTTC
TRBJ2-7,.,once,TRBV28,CASTGDVGGGSAEQYF,TGTGCCAGCACGGGGGATGTTGGCGGCGGGTCTGCCGAGCAGTACTTC
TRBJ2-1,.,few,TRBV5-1,CASSLDSRYKVTVSYNEQFF,TGCGCCAGCAGCTTGGATTCCCGGTATAAAGTAACAGTCTCCTACAATGAGCAGTTCTTC
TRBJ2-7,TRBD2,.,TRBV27,CASKIAGGLYEQYF,TGTGCCAGCAAGATAGCGGGAGGTCTTTACGAGCAGTACTTC
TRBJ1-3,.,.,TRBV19,CASTTLSSGNTIYF,TGTGCCAGCACGACTCTTTCCTCTGGAAACACCATATATTTT
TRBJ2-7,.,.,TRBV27,CASSLSGRTYEQYF,TGTGCCAGCAGTTTATCTGGGAGGACCTACGAGCAGTACTTC
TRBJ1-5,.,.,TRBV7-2,CASSSGSPSQPQHF,TGTGCCAGCAGCTCCGGGAGTCCGAGCCAGCCCCAGCATTTT
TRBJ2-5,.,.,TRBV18,CASSPQETQYF,TGTGCCAGCTCTCCCCAAGAGACCCAGTACTTC
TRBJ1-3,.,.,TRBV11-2,CASSLDPGGAFGNTIYF,TGTGCCAGCAGCTTAGACCCCGGGGGGGCGTTCGGAAACACCATATATTTT
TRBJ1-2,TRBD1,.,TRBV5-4,CASSLQGGANYGYTF,TGTGCCAGCAGCTTACAGGGGGGCGCAAACTATGGCTACACCTTC
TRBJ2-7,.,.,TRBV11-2,CASSFIGREEQYF,TGTGCCAGCAGCTTTATAGGGAGAGAGGAGCAGTACTTC
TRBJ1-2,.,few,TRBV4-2,CASSQVEGSGRSPYTF,TGTGCCAGCAGCCAAGTGGAGGGCTCAGGGCGAAGTCCCTACACCTTC
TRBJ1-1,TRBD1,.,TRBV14,CASSQTDRVHPEAFF,TGTGCCAGCAGCCAAACAGACAGGGTCCACCCTGAAGCTTTCTTT
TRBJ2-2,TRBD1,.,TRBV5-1,CASSLVKTGGVSGELFF,TGCGCCAGCAGCTTGGTCAAGACAGGGGGCGTCTCCGGGGAGCTGTTTTTT
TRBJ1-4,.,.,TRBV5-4,CASSLSGAGEKLFF,TGTGCCAGCAGCTTGTCGGGGGCTGGCGAAAAACTGTTTTTT